The 24 T cell receptor beta chains reported below all come from one sample, sequenced in a study of blood T cell repertoires in COVID-19. Profiling relied on immunoSEQ multiplex PCR, and the TCRdb table lists in-frame clones only, not all of them. The sample carries around 500,000 clones, approximately 90% recorded once. Sequenced sample: PBMCs or T cells enriched from blood (not recorded which). The receptor set was obtained from a woman aged 55 to 70 who had recovered from COVID-19.

This chain connects TRBV5-1 to TRBJ1-6; D remains ambiguous. Germline values: CDR1 SGHRS, CDR2 YFSETQ. The ends were cut back, 4 bases at V and 7 bases at J, with 18 bases in the middle. This CDR3 has 16 residues. The CDR3 region is CASSELPGGPNSPLHF. CDR3 nucleotide sequence: TGCGCCAGCAGCGAACTCCCGGGAGGACCCAATTCACCCCTCCACTTT.

This chain's CDR3 is CSVDRGDEKLFF. In DNA, the CDR3 is TGCAGCGTTGACAGGGGAGACGAAAAACTGTTTTTT. The V call is TRBV29-1, the J call TRBJ1-4, with D possibly matching TRBD1 (6 bases). From germline, CDR1 is SQVTM and CDR2 ANQGSEA. This CDR3 is 12 amino acids long. Trimming removed 3 bases at V and 8 bases at J, with 10 bases between.

This clone was detected a few times. The CDR3 DNA follows: TGTGCCAGCAGCTTCGGACAGGGGGCAACTGGAAAACTGTTTTTT. Amino acids: CASSFGQGATGKLFF. This chain joins TRBV11-2 and TRBJ1-4, with 11 bases matching TRBD1. The CDR3 covers 15 residues. CDR1 and CDR2 from the germline V gene are SGHAT and FQNNGV. Trimming removed 3 bases from V and 10 bases from J; junction bases left unmatched: 7.

This clone has just a few counts. The gene calls are TRBV6-2 or TRBV6-3 and TRBJ2-7, with 10 bases matching TRBD2. The CDR3 sequence is 15 residues long. Germline lookup yields CDR1 MNHEY and CDR2 SVGEGT. Trimming cost V 4 bases and J 2 bases; bases outside gene matches: 5. The CDR3 DNA sequence: TGTGCCAGCAGTTTCCTGCTAGCGGGGGCCTACGAGCAGTACTTC. Translated: CASSFLLAGAYEQYF.

This clone was observed once. The chain is built from TRBV5-1 and TRBJ2-2, with D perhaps TRBD1 (6 bases). The germline CDR1 and CDR2 sequences are SGHRS and YFSETQ. Trimming left V 0 bases short and J 5 bases short, with 11 bases between. CDR3 size: 15 residues. The CDR3 is CASSLGGPGTGELFF. The CDR3 DNA is TGCGCCAGCAGCTTGGGGGGGCCCGGGACCGGGGAGCTGTTTTTT.

The sample holds a few counts of this clone. The chain is built from TRBV5-8 and TRBJ1-1, with a possible D match to TRBD1 (6 bases). The V end was cut by 2 bases, the J end by 1 base, with 12 bases between. Germline V lookup: CDR1 SGHTS, CDR2 YDEGEE. CDR3 size: 15 residues. Here the CDR3 reads CASSFRTVRNTEAFF. CDR3 sequence (DNA): TGTGCCAGCAGCTTTCGGACAGTGCGGAACACTGAAGCTTTCTTT. The whole variable domain, filled in from reference TRBV5-8 and TRBJ1-1, reads EAGVTQSPTHLIKTRGQQATLRCSPISGHTSVYWYQQALGLGLQFLLWYDEGEERNRGNFPPRFSGRQFPNYSSELNVNALELEDSALYLCASSFRTVRNTEAFFGQGTRLTVV.

Turning to this clone: The same CDR3 can be traced to other DNA sequences in this sample. The chain employs TRBV2 and TRBJ1-5, with D perhaps matching TRBD1 (5 bases). This CDR3 has 15 amino acids. Germline CDR1 reads SNHLY; CDR2 reads FYNNEI. The V end lost 1 base, the J end lost 3 bases, and 10 bases lay between the germline ends. CDR3 amino acids: CASSEGQGSNQPQHF. CDR3 bases: TGTGCCAGCAGTGAAGGCCAGGGCTCCAATCAGCCCCAGCATTTT.

This clone appeared once. CDR3 region: CAWSVVAGNNSPLHF. CDR3 nucleotides: TGTGCCTGGAGTGTAGTGGCAGGGAATAATTCACCCCTCCACTTT. This rearrangement joins TRBV30 to TRBJ1-6; possibly TRBD1 for D (5 bases). The germline V gene encodes CDR1 GTSNPN and CDR2 SVGIG (reference sequence). V gave up 0 bases and J gave up 5 bases, with 11 bases separating them. The CDR3 runs to 15 residues.

Of note for this clone: The sample has other DNA sequences that encode this CDR3 too. The rearrangement links TRBV9 to TRBJ2-1, with D possibly TRBD2 on 5 matching bases. V was trimmed by 2 bases and J by 7 bases, leaving 10 bases between them. The CDR3 length is 13 residues. CDR1 and CDR2 (germline): SGDLS, YYNGEE. CDR3 nucleotide sequence: TGTGCCAGCAGCGTTGGAACGGGGAATGAGCAGTTCTTC. Translation: CASSVGTGNEQFF.

This clone was recorded a few times. This chain uses TRBV7-6 with TRBJ2-3; 12 positions agree with TRBD2. The V gene's germline CDR1 is SGHVS and CDR2 FNYEAQ. CDR3 length: 20 amino acids. Unmatched junction bases numbered 12, after V lost 2 bases and J lost 0 bases. CDR3 in DNA: TGTGCCAGCAGCTTAAGACTAGCGGGGGCTAAACGTTCTAGCACAGATACGCAGTATTTT. Its translation: CASSLRLAGAKRSSTDTQYF.

V gene TRBV4-2 combines with J gene TRBJ1-2; possibly TRBD1 for D (6 bases). This CDR3 contains 17 residues. V shed 0 bases and J shed 2 bases, with 16 bases lying between them. Germline CDR1 is LGHNA and CDR2 is YNFKEQ. In DNA, the CDR3 is TGTGCCAGCAGCCAAGATATACAGCAGGGGCGGAACTATGGCTACACCTTC. Amino acid sequence: CASSQDIQQGRNYGYTF.

In its sample, this clone was seen many times. The chain couples TRBV6-5 to TRBJ1-2; possibly TRBD1 for D (6 bases). This CDR3 spans 11 amino acids. Germline lookup yields CDR1 MNHEY and CDR2 SVGAGI. Trimming left V 5 bases short and J 8 bases short, with 9 bases between. The chain's CDR3 is CASSRGGGYTF. The CDR3 DNA follows: TGTGCCAGCAGTCGAGGGGGAGGCTACACCTTC.

This clone was seen a handful of times. The rearrangement joins TRBV3-1 (or the pseudogene TRBV3-2) to TRBJ2-7, with 7 bases lining up with TRBD1. Germline V gene data show CDR1 as LGHDT and CDR2 as YNNKEL (reference sequence). Losses at the gene ends were 1 base for V and 6 bases for J; bases not matched to a gene: 6. The CDR3 is made up of 14 amino acids. CDR3 in amino acids: CASSQGDRPLEQYF. CDR3 sequence (DNA): TGTGCCAGCAGCCAAGGGGACAGACCCCTCGAGCAGTACTTC.

This rearrangement joins TRBV6-1 to TRBJ1-2, with a tentative D call TRBD1 (6 bases). This CDR3 has 16 residues. V lost 2 bases and J 0 bases, leaving 13 bases between the germline ends. The germline gives CDR1 MNHNS, CDR2 SASEGT. In DNA form, the CDR3 reads TGTGCCAGCAGTGAATTGAGGGGGAGAACTAACTATGGCTACACCTTC. Translated: CASSELRGRTNYGYTF.

V usage is TRBV6-1 and J usage is TRBJ1-5; 8 bases align to TRBD1. From germline, CDR1 is MNHNS and CDR2 SASEGT. V was clipped by 1 base and J by 3 bases; unmatched bases: 2. The CDR3 contains 15 residues. CDR3 amino acids: CASSEGDRPNQPQHF. The CDR3 nucleotides read TGTGCCAGCAGTGAAGGGGACAGGCCCAATCAGCCCCAGCATTTT.

The chain is built from TRBV7-9 and TRBJ2-7; weak D call: TRBD1 (5 bases). V lost 4 bases, J lost 1 base, and 8 bases lay in between. The CDR3 has 13 residues. Germline lookup yields CDR1 SEHNR and CDR2 FQNEAQ (reference sequence). The CDR3 is CASSSGHSYEQYF. CDR3 bases: TGTGCCAGCAGCTCCGGACATTCCTACGAGCAGTACTTC.

The rearrangement links TRBV11-2 to TRBJ2-1; the match to TRBD2 covers 7 bases. Germline CDR1 and CDR2: SGHAT and FQNNGV. V shed 7 bases, J shed 6 bases, and the junction held 12 bases outside the gene matches. The CDR3 covers 15 residues. CDR3 nucleotides: TGTGCCAGCACCTCGGGGGGAAAGGGGCTCAATGAGCAGTTCTTC. Its translation: CASTSGGKGLNEQFF.

The chain uses TRBV4-1 and TRBJ2-2; 10 bases fit TRBD2. The CDR3 covers 18 residues. With V trimmed by 6 bases and J by 0 bases, 10 bases remained unmatched. Looked up from germline, CDR1 is MGHRA and CDR2 is YSYEKL. CDR3 in DNA: TGCGCCAGCAGTCGACGGAGCGGGGGGGCCTCGAACACCGGGGAGCTGTTTTTT. Translation: CASSRRSGGASNTGELFF.

The chain links TRBV5-1 to TRBJ1-2, with a possible D match to TRBD1 (5 bases). CDR1 and CDR2 (germline): SGHRS, YFSETQ. V shed 7 bases and J shed 4 bases, with 17 bases lying between them. CDR3 length equals 14 residues. This CDR3 is CASYKDTSSYGYTF. CDR3 nucleotides: TGCGCCAGCTATAAGGACACGTCCAGCTATGGCTACACCTTC.

The chain recombines TRBV5-5 with TRBJ1-2; possibly TRBD1 for D (6 bases). The V gene lost 4 bases and the J gene lost 4 bases, with 17 bases spanning the gap. The CDR3 consists of 15 residues. The germline V gene has CDR1 SGHKS and CDR2 YYEKEE (reference sequence). In DNA form, the CDR3 reads TGTGCCAGCAGCACCTCTACAGGGAATCTCTATGGCTACACCTTC. Residues: CASSTSTGNLYGYTF.

The V call is TRBV29-1, the J call TRBJ2-5, with 10 bases lining up with TRBD1. Unmatched junction bases numbered 7, after V lost 4 bases and J lost 5 bases. The CDR3 consists of 14 residues. The germline CDR1 and CDR2 sequences are SQVTM and ANQGSEA. The CDR3 DNA is TGCAGCGTTGCGAGGACAGGGGGGACGGAGACCCAGTACTTC. Amino acid sequence: CSVARTGGTETQYF.

This chain joins TRBV10-3 and TRBJ2-5; 7 nucleotides align to TRBD1. V was clipped by 5 bases and J by 5 bases; unmatched bases: 8. From germline, CDR1 is ENHRY and CDR2 SYGVKD. This CDR3 region has 14 residues. CDR3 amino acids: CAISPTGFDETQYF. DNA for the CDR3: TGTGCCATCAGTCCGACAGGGTTTGATGAGACCCAGTACTTC.

V is TRBV6-5 and J is TRBJ1-3; D may be TRBD1 (6 bases). V dropped 8 bases and J dropped 7 bases, with 9 bases sitting between them. Looked up from germline, CDR1 is MNHEY and CDR2 is SVGAGI. This CDR3 has 11 residues. This CDR3 reads CASRQGNTIYF. The CDR3 DNA reads as TGTGCCAGCCGTCAGGGGAACACCATATATTTT.

This clone was detected once. The chain employs TRBV10-3 and TRBJ1-2; no clear D. This CDR3 comprises 14 residues. V gave up 3 bases and J gave up 4 bases, with 12 bases separating them. The germline V gene encodes CDR1 ENHRY and CDR2 SYGVKD. CDR3 amino acids: CAISDAQVGYGYTF. In DNA form, the CDR3 reads TGTGCCATCAGTGACGCGCAGGTTGGCTATGGCTACACCTTC.